This T cell receptor (beta chain) was captured in a study of Ad26.COV2.S vaccination and SARS-CoV-2 variants (dated by TCRdb to about 2021). About the full investigation: Vaccine-arm donors came from COV1001, a multicentre, randomized, double-blind, placebo-controlled phase I-IIa trial of Ad26.COV2.S in healthy adults. Ad26.COV2.S was given intramuscularly at 5x10^10 or 1x10^11 viral particles, as a single shot or as two shots 56 days apart. TCRbeta repertoire sequencing was used to assess the specificity and breadth of SARS-CoV-2-reactive T cell receptors after Ad26.COV2.S vaccination. A total of 32 samples were included in the TCR-sequenced set, comprising some 20 Ad26.COV2.S vaccine recipients, 5 placebo recipients and 8 SARS-CoV-2 convalescent individuals. Trial participants were randomized into five groups of five: low-dose or high-dose Ad26.COV2.S given once or twice, or placebo on both occasions. Investigators did not know the trial group allocation while performing experiments and assessing outcomes. Overall study results and their limits: Comparable non-spike TCR breadth was observed between vaccine and placebo recipients, consistent with only spike being contained in the vaccine. The study lacked the statistical power to compare responses across vaccine doses or regimens. According to the authors, total T cell responses may have been underestimated by the TCR breadth and depth analyses. Ad26.COV2.S recipients had higher spike-specific TCR breadth than placebo recipients (P = 0.0014). After vaccination, substantial breadth of spike-specific CD8+ and CD4+ T cell responses was reported.

As to this clone: Its binding antigen is unknown. Per-base qualities were not stored, and no clone one base away is much larger.

This specimen's treatment or condition label, interpreted: roughly 18 received Ad26.COV2.S at low or high dose, single or two shots; five or six received placebo; per-sample allocation not given. For vaccine and placebo recipients, repertoires were sequenced using samples collected on day 63 after the first injection. Cohort 1b enrolled around 23 adults aged 18-55 years at a single site in Boston, USA, between 29 July and 7 August 2020. Ad26.COV2.S was a replication-incompetent adenovirus type 26 vector that expressed a prefusion-stabilized SARS-CoV-2 spike protein derived from the original Wuhan strain. The immunoSEQ Assay was used to sequence TCRbeta CDR3 regions. After extraction, genomic DNA underwent amplification by bias-controlled multiplex PCR, followed by high-throughput sequencing. The published analysis was carried out like this. To quantify the absolute abundance of every unique TCRbeta CDR3 region, sequences were collapsed and filtered. T cell fraction was estimated by normalizing TCRbeta template counts to usable DNA, with usable DNA measured through amplification of reference genes found in all nucleated cells. Repertoire TCRs were annotated as SARS-CoV-2-specific by exact matching of V gene, CDR3 amino acid sequence and J gene to a known reactive TCR set. The reference SARS-CoV-2 TCR set was obtained from MIRA and was filtered for enrichment in COVID-19-positive ImmuneCODE repertoires, whereby public or cross-reactive TCRs were removed. Using the MIRA antigens, annotated TCRs were further analysed by specific ORF or by position within an ORF. Depth was the summed frequency of annotated unique rearrangements, while breadth was defined as annotated unique rearrangements over total unique productive rearrangements. Two-sided Wilcoxon rank-sum tests were used to compare TCR breadth between groups. In TCRdb, the immuneACCESS table is reduced to in-frame sequences with V and J assigned. These tables do not hold every clone; where another copy was compared, an unresolved V gene accounts for under half, and the others remain unexplained. V and J calls and clone size follow that table, whereas D and trimming were derived from the DNA. For this sample there are a few hundred thousand clones; 88% appear just once. In total, the top ten clones hold less than 4% of the sample.

Sequences SGHTA (CDR1) and FQGTGA (CDR2) are obtained from the germline V gene. The junction carries 10 bases between V and J, which are trimmed by 2 bases and 2 bases respectively. The CDR3 runs 14 amino acids, cysteine and phenylalanine included. Here the CDR3 DNA is all that survives: 42 bases in frame from base 1. The clonotype originates from a person between 18 and 59 years old who received the Ad26.COV2.S COVID-19 vaccine or a placebo. The material was peripheral blood, obtained in a trial of Ad26.COV2.S vaccine versus placebo. Recombination connected TRBV7-3 to TRBJ2-7; the D call is possibly TRBD1 or TRBD2, each sharing 5 bases. The DNA reads TGTGCCAGCAGCTTAGAGGGGTATGCCTACGAGCAGTACTTC. This encodes CASSLEGYAYEQYF.